One T cell receptor beta chain is described in this entry. Its antigen is currently not known. No per-base quality is available; no much larger clone lies one base away. The data stem from a study of blood T cell repertoires in COVID-19 (dated by TCRdb to 2019 to 2021). About the investigation overall: Collaborator samples came from the United States, Italy and Spain and covered acute and convalescent phases of COVID-19. The samples were drawn from the first 160 participants of the ongoing ImmuneRACE study and from over a thousand subjects provided by 6 global collaborators. Deeply sampled blood TCRbeta repertoires from subjects exposed to, actively infected with, or recovered from COVID-19 were included in the dataset. Where available, HLA class I and class II types were obtained from metadata supplied by the sample provider rather than from assay-based typing. A de-identified subject ID, COVID-19 status, age in years and sex were almost always included in the sample metadata. A freely available public database, intended as a resource for researchers studying the immune response to SARS-CoV-2, is where the repertoires were released. The material from the prospective study consisted of cDNA or gDNA derived from T cells, B-cell-depleted T cells, or PBMCs.

Points the paper makes about the study in general: Clinical and demographic metadata were provided uncurated, with the amount varying by source and participant.

TCRbeta CDR3 regions were amplified from genomic DNA by means of the immunoSEQ Assay, a bias-controlled multiplex PCR. Processing in the source paper ran as follows. The number of nucleated cells in each sample was estimated from the amplification of reference gene primers within the assay. Sequence reads were collapsed and filtered to measure the absolute abundance of every unique TCRbeta CDR3 rearrangement. For each sample, productive Simpson clonality was calculated as the square root of Simpson's diversity index over productive rearrangements. TCRdb stores this immuneACCESS table with in-frame sequences only. Part of the clones is absent; in the studies checked, under half of the shortfall reflects unresolved V genes, and no reason is known for the rest. V and J calls and clone size are given by that table; D and trimming were obtained from the DNA. The table for this sample lists about 170,000 clones; approximately 80% of them were counted only once. In total, the top ten clones hold 7.5% to 10% of the sample.

The germline V gene gives CDR1 as SGHRS and CDR2 as YFSETQ. Including the terminal cysteine and phenylalanine, the CDR3 comprises 14 residues. Here the CDR3 DNA is all that survives: 42 bases in frame from base 1. V and J are truncated by 0 bases and 5 bases respectively, leaving an intervening sequence of 9 bases. One collaborating source in Seattle enrolled patients during active infection and followed them longitudinally through the course of disease. Each collaborating institution followed its own protocols to collect whole blood in K2EDTA tubes. Collaborator samples were shipped for TCRbeta analysis as frozen whole blood, isolated PBMCs, or DNA extracted from either sample type.

The TCR sequence derives from a woman of 80 years or more with COVID-19, enrolled during active disease. The sample consisted of peripheral blood. The V and J genes are TRBV5-1 and TRBJ1-5; there is no confident call for the D gene. The DNA is TGCGCCAGCAGCTTGGACACATCCGATCAGCCCCAGCATTTT. This translates into CASSLDTSDQPQHF.